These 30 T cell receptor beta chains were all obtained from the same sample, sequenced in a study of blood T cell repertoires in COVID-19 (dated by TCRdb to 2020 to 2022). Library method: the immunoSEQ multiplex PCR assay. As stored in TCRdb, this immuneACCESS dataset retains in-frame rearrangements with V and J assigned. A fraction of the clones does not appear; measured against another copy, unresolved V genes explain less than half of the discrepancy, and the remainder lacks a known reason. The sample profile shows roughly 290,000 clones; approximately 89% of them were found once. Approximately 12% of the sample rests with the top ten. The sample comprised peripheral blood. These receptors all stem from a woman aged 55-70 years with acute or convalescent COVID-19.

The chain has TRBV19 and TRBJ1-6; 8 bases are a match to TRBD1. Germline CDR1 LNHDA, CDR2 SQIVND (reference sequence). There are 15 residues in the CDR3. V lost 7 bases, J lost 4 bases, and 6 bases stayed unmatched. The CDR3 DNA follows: TGTGCCAGTACCGCGGGACAGGCGTATAATTCACCCCTCCACTTT. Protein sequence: CASTAGQAYNSPLHF.

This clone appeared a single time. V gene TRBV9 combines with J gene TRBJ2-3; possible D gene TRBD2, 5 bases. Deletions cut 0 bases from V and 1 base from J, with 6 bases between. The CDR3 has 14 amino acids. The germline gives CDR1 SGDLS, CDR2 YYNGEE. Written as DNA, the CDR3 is TGTGCCAGCAGCGTAGAACTAGGCACAGATACGCAGTATTTT. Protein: CASSVELGTDTQYF.

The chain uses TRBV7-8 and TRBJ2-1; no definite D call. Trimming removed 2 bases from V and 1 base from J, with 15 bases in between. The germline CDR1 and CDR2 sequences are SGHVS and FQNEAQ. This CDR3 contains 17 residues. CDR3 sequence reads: CASSLRYRDLSYNEQFF. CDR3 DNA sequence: TGTGCCAGCAGCTTACGTTATAGAGATTTGTCCTACAATGAGCAGTTCTTC.

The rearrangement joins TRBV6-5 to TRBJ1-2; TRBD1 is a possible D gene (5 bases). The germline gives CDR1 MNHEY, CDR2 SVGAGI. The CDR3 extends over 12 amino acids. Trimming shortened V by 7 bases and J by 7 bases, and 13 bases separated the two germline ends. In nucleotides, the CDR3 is TGTGCCAGCAAGCCGGGGGTGGGTGGCTACACCTTC. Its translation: CASKPGVGGYTF.

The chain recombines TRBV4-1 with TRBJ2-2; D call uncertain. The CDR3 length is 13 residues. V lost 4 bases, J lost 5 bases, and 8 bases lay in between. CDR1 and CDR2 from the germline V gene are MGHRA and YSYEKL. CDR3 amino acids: CASSPGWTGELFF. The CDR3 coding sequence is TGCGCCAGCAGCCCCGGTTGGACCGGGGAGCTGTTTTTT.

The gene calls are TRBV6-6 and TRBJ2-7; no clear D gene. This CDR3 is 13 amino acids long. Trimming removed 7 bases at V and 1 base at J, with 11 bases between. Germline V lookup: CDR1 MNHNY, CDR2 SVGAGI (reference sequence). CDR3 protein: CASNYPGSYEQYF. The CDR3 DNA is TGTGCCAGCAACTACCCCGGGTCCTACGAGCAGTACTTC.

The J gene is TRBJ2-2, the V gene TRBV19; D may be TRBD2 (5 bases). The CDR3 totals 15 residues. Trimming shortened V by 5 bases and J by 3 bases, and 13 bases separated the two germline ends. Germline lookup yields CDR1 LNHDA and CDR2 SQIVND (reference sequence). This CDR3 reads CASSPSSRDTGELFF. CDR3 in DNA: TGTGCCAGTAGTCCAAGTTCGAGGGACACCGGGGAGCTGTTTTTT.

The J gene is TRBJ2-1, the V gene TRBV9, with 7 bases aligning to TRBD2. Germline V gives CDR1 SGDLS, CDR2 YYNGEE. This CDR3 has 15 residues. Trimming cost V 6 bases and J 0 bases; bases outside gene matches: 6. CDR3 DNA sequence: TGTGCCAGCAATGGGGGGGACCTCTCCTACAATGAGCAGTTCTTC. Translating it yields CASNGGDLSYNEQFF.

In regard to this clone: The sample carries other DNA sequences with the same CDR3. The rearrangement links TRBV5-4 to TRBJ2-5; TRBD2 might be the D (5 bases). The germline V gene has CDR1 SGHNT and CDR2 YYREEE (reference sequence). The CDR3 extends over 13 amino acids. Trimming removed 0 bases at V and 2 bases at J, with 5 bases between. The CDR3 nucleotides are TGTGCCAGCAGCTTGGGACTACAAGAGACCCAGTACTTC. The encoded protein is CASSLGLQETQYF.

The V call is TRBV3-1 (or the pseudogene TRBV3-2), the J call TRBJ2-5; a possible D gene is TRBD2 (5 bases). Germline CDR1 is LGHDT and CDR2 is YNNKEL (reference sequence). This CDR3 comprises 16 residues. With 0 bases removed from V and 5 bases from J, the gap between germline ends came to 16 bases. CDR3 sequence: CASSQDRIGLRETQYF. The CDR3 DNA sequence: TGTGCCAGCAGCCAAGATCGGATAGGACTCCGGGAGACCCAGTACTTC.

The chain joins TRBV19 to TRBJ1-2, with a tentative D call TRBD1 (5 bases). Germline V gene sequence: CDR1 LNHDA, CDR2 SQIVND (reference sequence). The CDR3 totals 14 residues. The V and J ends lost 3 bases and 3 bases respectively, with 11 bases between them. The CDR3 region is CASSIGGRDYGYTF. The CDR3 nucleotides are TGTGCCAGTAGTATTGGGGGGAGAGACTATGGCTACACCTTC.

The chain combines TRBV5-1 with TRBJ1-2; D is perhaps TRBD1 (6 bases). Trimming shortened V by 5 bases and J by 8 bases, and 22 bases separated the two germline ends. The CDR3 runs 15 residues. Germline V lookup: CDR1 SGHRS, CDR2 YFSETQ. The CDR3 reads CASRPYRGAPDGYTF. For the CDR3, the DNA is TGCGCCAGCAGACCTTACCGGGGGGCGCCCGACGGCTACACCTTC.

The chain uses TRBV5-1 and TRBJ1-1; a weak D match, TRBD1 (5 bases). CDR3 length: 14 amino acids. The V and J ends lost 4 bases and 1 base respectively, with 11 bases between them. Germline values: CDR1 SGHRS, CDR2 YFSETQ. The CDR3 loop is CASSSGTENTEAFF. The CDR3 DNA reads TGCGCCAGCAGCAGCGGGACGGAGAACACTGAAGCTTTCTTT.

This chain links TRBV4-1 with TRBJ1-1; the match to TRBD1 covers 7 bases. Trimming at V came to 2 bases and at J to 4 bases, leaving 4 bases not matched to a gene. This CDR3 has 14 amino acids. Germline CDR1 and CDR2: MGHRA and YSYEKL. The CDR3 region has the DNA TGCGCCAGCAGCCAAAGACAGGGCGTCACTGAAGCTTTCTTT. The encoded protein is CASSQRQGVTEAFF.

The CDR3 region is CASSEAAGANTEAFF. Written as DNA, the CDR3 is TGTGCCAGCAGTGAAGCGGCAGGGGCGAACACTGAAGCTTTCTTT. The chain has TRBV2 and TRBJ1-1, with D tentatively TRBD1 (6 bases). CDR1 and CDR2 from the germline V gene are SNHLY and FYNNEI. This CDR3 contains 15 residues. Trimming removed 0 bases from V and 1 base from J, with 9 bases in between.

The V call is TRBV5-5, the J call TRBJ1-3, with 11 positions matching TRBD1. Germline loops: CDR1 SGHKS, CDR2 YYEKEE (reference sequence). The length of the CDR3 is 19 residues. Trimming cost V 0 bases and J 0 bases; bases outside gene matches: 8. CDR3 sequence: CASSLDPGQGAISGNTIYF. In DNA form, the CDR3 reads TGTGCCAGCAGCTTGGACCCTGGACAGGGGGCAATCTCTGGAAACACCATATATTTT.

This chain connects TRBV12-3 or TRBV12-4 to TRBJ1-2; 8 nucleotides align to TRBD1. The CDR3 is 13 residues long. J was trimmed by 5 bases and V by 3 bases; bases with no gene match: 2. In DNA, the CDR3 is TGTGCCAGCAGTTTTGACAGGGGTTATGGCTACACCTTC. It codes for CASSFDRGYGYTF.

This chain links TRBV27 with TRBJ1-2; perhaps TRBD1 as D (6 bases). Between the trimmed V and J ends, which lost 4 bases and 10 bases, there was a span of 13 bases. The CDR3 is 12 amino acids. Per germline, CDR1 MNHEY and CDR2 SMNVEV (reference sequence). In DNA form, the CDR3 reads TGTGCCAGCAGTTCTCCAGGGGCTACCTACACCTTC. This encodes CASSSPGATYTF.

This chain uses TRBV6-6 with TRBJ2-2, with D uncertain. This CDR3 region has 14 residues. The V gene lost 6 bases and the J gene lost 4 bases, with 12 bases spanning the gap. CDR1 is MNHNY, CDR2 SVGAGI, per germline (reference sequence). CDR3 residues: CASSPSRGTGELFF. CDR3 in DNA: TGTGCCAGCAGCCCCAGTCGTGGCACCGGGGAGCTGTTTTTT.

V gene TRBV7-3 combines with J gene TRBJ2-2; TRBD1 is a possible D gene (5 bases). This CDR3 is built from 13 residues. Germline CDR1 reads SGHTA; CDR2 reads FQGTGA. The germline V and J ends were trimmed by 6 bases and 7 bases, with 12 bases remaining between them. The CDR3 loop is CASSSPRGGELFF. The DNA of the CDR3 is TGTGCCAGCAGTTCCCCTAGGGGCGGGGAGCTGTTTTTT. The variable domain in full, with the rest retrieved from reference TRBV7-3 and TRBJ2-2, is GAGVSQTPSNKVTEKGKYVELRCDPISGHTALYWYRQSLGQGPEFLIYFQGTGAADDSGLPNDRFFAVRPEGSVSTLKIQRTERGDSAVYLCASSSPRGGELFFGEGSRLTVL.

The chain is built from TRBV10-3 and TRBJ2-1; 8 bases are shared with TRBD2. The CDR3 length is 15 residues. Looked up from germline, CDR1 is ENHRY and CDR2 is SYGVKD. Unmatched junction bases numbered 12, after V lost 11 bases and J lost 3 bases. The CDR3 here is CASGGVSTDYNEQFF. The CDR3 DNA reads TGTGCCTCCGGGGGGGTTTCTACGGACTACAATGAGCAGTTCTTC.

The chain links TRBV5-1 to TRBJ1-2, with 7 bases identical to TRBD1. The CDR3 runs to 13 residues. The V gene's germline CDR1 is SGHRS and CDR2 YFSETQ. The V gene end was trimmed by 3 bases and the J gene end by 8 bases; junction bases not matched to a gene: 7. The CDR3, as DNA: TGCGCCAGCAGCTCCCAGGGGGGAAACGGCTACACCTTC. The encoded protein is CASSSQGGNGYTF.

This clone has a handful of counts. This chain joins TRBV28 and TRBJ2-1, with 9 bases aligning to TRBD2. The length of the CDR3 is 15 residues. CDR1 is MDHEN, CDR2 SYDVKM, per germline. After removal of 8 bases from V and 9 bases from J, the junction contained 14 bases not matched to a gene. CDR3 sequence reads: CASCSSGTAMGEQFF. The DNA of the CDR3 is TGTGCCAGCTGTTCTAGCGGGACCGCAATGGGTGAGCAGTTCTTC.

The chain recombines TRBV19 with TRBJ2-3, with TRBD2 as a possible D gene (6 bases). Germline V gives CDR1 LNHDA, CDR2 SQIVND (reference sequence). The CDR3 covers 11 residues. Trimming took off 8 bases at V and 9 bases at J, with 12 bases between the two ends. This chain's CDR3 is CASGDSSTQYF. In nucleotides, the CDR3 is TGTGCCAGTGGGGACTCTAGCACGCAGTATTTT.

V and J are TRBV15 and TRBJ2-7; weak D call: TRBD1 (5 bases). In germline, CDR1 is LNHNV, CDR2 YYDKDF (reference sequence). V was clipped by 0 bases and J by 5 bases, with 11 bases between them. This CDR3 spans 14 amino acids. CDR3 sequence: CATSRDYDSHEQYF. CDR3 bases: TGTGCCACCAGCAGAGATTACGACAGCCACGAGCAGTACTTC.

The CDR3 DNA follows: TGTGCCAGCAGCTGGGGACCGGGACAGGGTTTTGTAATAACTGAAGCTTTCTTT. It codes for CASSWGPGQGFVITEAFF. The chain links TRBV7-8 to TRBJ1-1; 9 bases match TRBD1. CDR3 length equals 18 residues. Germline lookup yields CDR1 SGHVS and CDR2 FQNEAQ. V lost 4 bases, J lost 5 bases, and 17 bases stayed unmatched.

The CDR3: CASSLSGQGRSGYTF. The CDR3 DNA reads TGTGCCAGCAGCTTATCGGGACAGGGAAGGAGTGGCTACACCTTC. The chain uses TRBV7-9 and TRBJ1-2; 9 bases are a match to TRBD1. Germline V gives CDR1 SEHNR, CDR2 FQNEAQ (reference sequence). Unmatched junction bases numbered 8, after V lost 2 bases and J lost 7 bases. The CDR3 totals 15 residues.

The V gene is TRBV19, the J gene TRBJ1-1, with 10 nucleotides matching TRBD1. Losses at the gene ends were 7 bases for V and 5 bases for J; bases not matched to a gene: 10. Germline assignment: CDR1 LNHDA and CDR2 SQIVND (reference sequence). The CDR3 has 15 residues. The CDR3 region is CASMTGGAGTTEAFF. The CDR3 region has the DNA TGTGCCAGTATGACAGGGGGCGCGGGGACGACTGAAGCTTTCTTT.

CDR3 sequence reads: CASSPLAGEQYF. CDR3 DNA: TGTGCCAGCAGTCCCCTGGCGGGCGAGCAGTACTTC. The rearrangement uses TRBV11-1 and TRBJ2-7; D is perhaps TRBD2 (5 bases). The CDR3 is 12 residues long. Germline V CDR1 and CDR2: SGHAT, FQDESV (reference sequence). V was cut by 6 bases and J by 6 bases, with 12 bases left in between.

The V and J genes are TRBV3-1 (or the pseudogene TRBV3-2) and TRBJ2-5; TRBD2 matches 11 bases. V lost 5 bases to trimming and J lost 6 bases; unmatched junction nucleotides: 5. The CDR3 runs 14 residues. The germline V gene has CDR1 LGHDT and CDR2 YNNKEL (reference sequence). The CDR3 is CASSTTSGVKTQYF. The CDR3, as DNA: TGTGCCAGCAGCACGACTAGCGGGGTAAAGACCCAGTACTTC.